These T cell receptor beta chains were read from a single sample in a study of T cell clonotyping in hematopoietic cell transplantation. Profiled with immunoSEQ multiplex PCR; TCRdb holds only in-frame clones, not every one. This table has approximately 12,000 clones, around 68% appearing once. The sequenced sample was peripheral blood mononuclear cells, obtained 180 days after allogeneic stem cell transplant. The receptors originated from a male patient in his sixties who had an allogeneic stem cell transplant from an unrelated donor, so the T cells may come from the graft donor. Some clones in this sample may be carry-over from other donors' samples. The CDR3 runs from the conserved cysteine through the conserved F or W. A D gene is named only where the DNA matches it firmly. Size is stated for part of the rows, as once, few or many counts, or as a class when the clone is expanded.

>.|.|TRBJ2-7|TRBV2
CANQGPTYEQYF
>.|.|TRBJ2-3|TRBV7-2
CASSLVRSTDTQYF
>.|.|TRBJ2-5|TRBV2
CASRGVGETQYF
>.|TRBD1|TRBJ2-7|TRBV29-1
CSVAGTGISDERYF
>.|TRBD1|TRBJ2-1|TRBV9
CASSITGGYGNEQFF
>.|TRBD1|TRBJ1-3|TRBV7-2
CASSLVGQGSGNTIYF
>.|.|TRBJ1-3|TRBV2
CASSELGFSGNTIYF
>few|.|TRBJ2-3|TRBV7-2
CASSLDRATQYF
>.|.|TRBJ2-7|TRBV10-3
CATRRDITYEQYF
>.|.|TRBJ1-1|TRBV4-1
CASSQYQVPEAFF
>.|.|TRBJ1-1|TRBV10-3
CAVGSERAFF
>.|.|TRBJ2-7|TRBV30
CAWSVGTVYEQYF
>.|TRBD2|TRBJ2-3|TRBV30
CACSPGLATDTQYF
>.|.|TRBJ2-5|TRBV11-3
CASSPFSGSETQYF
>.|TRBD1|.|TRBV13
CASSDRDTYEQYF
>.|.|TRBJ2-7|TRBV30
CAWSGGDSSLYEQYF
>.|.|TRBJ1-1|TRBV6-6
CASSYRAMNTEAFF
>few|.|TRBJ2-7|TRBV7-2
CASSLEEYYEQYF
>.|.|TRBJ2-7|TRBV5-1
CASSFRQGFSYEQYF
>few|.|TRBJ2-2|TRBV9
CASSAMGGAGTGELFF
>.|TRBD2|TRBJ2-7|TRBV5-4
CASRAGTSGSDEQYF
>few|.|TRBJ1-1|TRBV5-6
CASSFQNTEAFF
>.|.|TRBJ1-3|TRBV4-2
CASSQDTESGNTIYF
>.|.|TRBJ2-7|TRBV5-1
CASSLGQGGYEQYF
>.|.|TRBJ1-1|TRBV11-3
CASSLEGNTEAFF
>once|.|TRBJ2-7|TRBV29-1
CSVRDPAAYEQYF
>once|.|TRBJ1-5|TRBV27
CASSLRAVGNQPQHF
>.|.|TRBJ2-3|TRBV7-8
CASSSPVGARTDTQYF